These 11 T cell receptor beta chains share one sample of origin, sequenced in a study of CXCR3-negative and CXCR3-positive naive CD8 T cells. Study conclusions and caveats: CXCR3-expressing naive cells carried TRB CDR3s more hydrophobic than those of CXCR3-negative naive cells.

The TRB cDNA libraries were prepared by 5' RACE with UMI labels. TCRdb reprocessed the 5' RACE reads, keeping one entry per CDR3 protein, no DNA. The sample has about 120,000 distinct CDR3 sequences. Their target antigens are unknown. Sequenced input: naive CXCR3+ CD8+ T cells from blood. Noted subset: CD45RO-CCR7+CD27+CD95- naive CD8+ T cells expressing CXCR3 (TNR3+). Source of these receptors: a human donor in good health. Some clones in this sample may be carry-over from other donors' samples.

The chain uses TRBV20-1 and TRBJ2-7; as DNA is missing, the TRBD2 call by TCRdb cannot be tested. The CDR3 is 16 amino acids. CDR1 DFQATT and CDR2 SNEGSKA come from the germline V gene (reference sequence). The chain's CDR3 is CSARPSLTVNTYEQYF.

V usage is TRBV20-1 and J usage is TRBJ1-5. Looked up from germline, CDR1 is DFQATT and CDR2 is SNEGSKA (reference sequence). CDR3 length: 16 amino acids. The CDR3 spells CSARDWRGARDQPQHF.

This chain connects TRBV9 to TRBJ2-3; no DNA is available, so the TRBD2 call from TCRdb remains unchecked. Germline CDR1 reads SGDLS; CDR2 reads YYNGEE. This CDR3 is built from 15 residues. The CDR3 protein is CASSAGTSLTDTQYF.

This sequence joins TRBV20-1 and TRBJ2-1; TCRdb lists TRBD2, though no DNA is available to test this call. The CDR3 covers 14 residues. In germline, CDR1 is DFQATT, CDR2 SNEGSKA (reference sequence). CDR3 residues: CSAKGLVFYNEQFF.

The chain recombines TRBV27 with TRBJ2-3. The CDR3 length is 17 residues. Looked up from germline, CDR1 is MNHEY and CDR2 is SMNVEV (reference sequence). CDR3: CASSLIGAAISADTQYF.

The J gene is TRBJ2-1, the V gene TRBV28; the TCRdb D gene call, TRBD1, has no DNA to confirm it. This CDR3 is 15 amino acids long. Germline loops: CDR1 MDHEN, CDR2 SYDVKM. CDR3 sequence: CASRAGTGADNEQFF.

The chain joins TRBV5-1 to TRBJ2-3; TCRdb's D gene call, TRBD1, goes unchecked for lack of DNA. The CDR3 is made up of 14 amino acids. Germline V gene sequence: CDR1 SGHRS, CDR2 YFSETQ. CDR3 region: CASSWRQGADTQYF. Full variable domain (outside the CDR3, taken from reference TRBV5-1 and TRBJ2-3): KAGVTQTPRYLIKTRGQQVTLSCSPISGHRSVSWYQQTPGQGLQFLFEYFSETQRNKGNFPGRFSGRQFSNSRSEMNVSTLELGDSALYLCASSWRQGADTQYFGPGTRLTVL.

The chain recombines TRBV5-1 with TRBJ1-5; TCRdb returns TRBD1, unconfirmable since there is no DNA. Germline CDR1 and CDR2: SGHRS and YFSETQ. The CDR3 spans 13 residues. The CDR3 is CASATGANQPQHF.

This rearrangement joins TRBV21-1 to TRBJ2-5; there is no DNA to check the TCRdb D call of TRBD2. TRBV21-1 is a pseudogene segment. The length of the CDR3 is 14 residues. This CDR3 reads CAGPSLRDQETQYF.

The genes are TRBV12-3 or TRBV12-4 and TRBJ2-5; without DNA, the TCRdb call of TRBD1 cannot be checked. The CDR3 totals 17 residues. The CDR3 protein is CASSRLGAGGAGETQYF.

The CDR3 here is CASRGAGLPYEQYF. The chain is built from TRBV28 and TRBJ2-7; TCRdb gives TRBD1 as the D gene, but with no DNA this cannot be confirmed. The CDR3 totals 14 residues. CDR1 is MDHEN, CDR2 SYDVKM, per germline.